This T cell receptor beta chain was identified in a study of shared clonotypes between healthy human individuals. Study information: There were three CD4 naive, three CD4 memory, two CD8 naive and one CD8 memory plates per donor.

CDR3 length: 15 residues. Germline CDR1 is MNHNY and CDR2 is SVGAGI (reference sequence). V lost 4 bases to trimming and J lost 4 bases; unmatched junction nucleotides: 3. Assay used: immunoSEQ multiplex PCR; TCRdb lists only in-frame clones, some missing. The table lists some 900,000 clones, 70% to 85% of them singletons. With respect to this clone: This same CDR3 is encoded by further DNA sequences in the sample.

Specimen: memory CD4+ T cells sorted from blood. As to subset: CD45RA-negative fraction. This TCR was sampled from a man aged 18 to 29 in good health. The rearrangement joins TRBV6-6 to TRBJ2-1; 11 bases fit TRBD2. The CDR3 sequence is CASSSLAGAYNEQFF. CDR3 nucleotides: TGTGCCAGCAGTTCACTAGCGGGAGCGTACAATGAGCAGTTCTTC.